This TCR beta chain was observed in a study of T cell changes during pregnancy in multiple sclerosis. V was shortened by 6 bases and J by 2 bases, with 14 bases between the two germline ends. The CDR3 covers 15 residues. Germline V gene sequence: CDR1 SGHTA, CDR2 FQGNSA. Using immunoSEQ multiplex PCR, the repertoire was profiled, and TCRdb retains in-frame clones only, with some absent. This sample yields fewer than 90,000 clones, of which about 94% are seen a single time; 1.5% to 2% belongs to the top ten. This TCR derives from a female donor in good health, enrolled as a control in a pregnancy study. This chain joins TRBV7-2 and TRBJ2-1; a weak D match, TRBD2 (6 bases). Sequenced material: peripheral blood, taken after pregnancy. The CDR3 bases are TGTGCCAGCAGGCCCGGGAGCTTCCCCTACAATGAGCAGTTCTTC. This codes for CASRPGSFPYNEQFF.